Below, 14 T cell receptor beta chains from the same sample are listed, as sequenced in a study of cytomegalovirus exposure and HLA in healthy donors. The PCR used 60 Vbeta and 13 Jbeta primers. Measured with immunoSEQ multiplex PCR; TCRdb has only the in-frame clones, and not every one. The data hold about 200,000 clones, with over 70% observed a single time. Sequencing was done on a sample of PBMCs. Receptors originate from a middle-aged man in good health and CMV-seropositive.

The V call is TRBV23-1, the J call TRBJ2-2; 7 bases fit TRBD1. TRBV23-1 is noted as an ORF with a role that remains uncertain. J lost 4 bases, V lost 3 bases, and 8 bases had no gene match. This CDR3 spans 16 amino acids. CDR3 sequence (DNA): TGCGCCAGCAGTCAGACAGACAGGGTAACCACCGGGGAGCTGTTTTTT. It encodes CASSQTDRVTTGELFF.

The rearrangement uses TRBV9 and TRBJ1-2; TRBD1 matches 7 bases. The length of the CDR3 is 14 residues. V shed 2 bases and J 2 bases; nucleotides not matched to a gene: 3. Looked up from germline, CDR1 is SGDLS and CDR2 is YYNGEE. The CDR3 DNA follows: TGTGCCAGCAGCGTGACGACAGGGAACTATGGCTACACCTTC. Translation: CASSVTTGNYGYTF.

This clone has a handful of counts. The chain recombines TRBV4-3 with TRBJ1-6; D uncertain. CDR1 LGHNA and CDR2 YSLEER come from the germline V gene. Deletions cut 1 base from V and 9 bases from J, with 7 bases between. The CDR3 is 13 amino acids. The CDR3 bases are TGCGCCAGCAGCCAAGTCTCGGGTTCACCCCTCCACTTT. This translates into CASSQVSGSPLHF.

V usage is TRBV2 and J usage is TRBJ2-6, with D tentatively TRBD2 (6 bases). V gave up 8 bases and J gave up 2 bases, with 10 bases separating them. The CDR3 sequence is 14 residues long. CDR1 is SNHLY, CDR2 FYNNEI, per germline. As DNA, the CDR3 is TGTGCCAGCGCCCGCGGGGCTGGGGCCAACGTCCTGACTTTC. This translates into CASARGAGANVLTF.

There are a few counts of this clone. The rearrangement uses TRBV11-2 and TRBJ2-1; 11 bases are a match to TRBD2. The germline CDR1 and CDR2 sequences are SGHAT and FQNNGV. V lost 8 bases, J lost 3 bases, and 6 bases stayed unmatched. The CDR3 runs 15 residues. For the CDR3, the DNA is TGTGCCAGCGGACGGACTAGCGGGTTCTACAATGAGCAGTTCTTC. Translating gives CASGRTSGFYNEQFF.

The V and J genes are TRBV2 and TRBJ2-1; 13 bases line up with TRBD2. CDR1 and CDR2 from the germline V gene are SNHLY and FYNNEI. This CDR3 spans 15 amino acids. The V and J ends lost 8 bases and 5 bases, in that order; junction bases with no gene match: 6. CDR3 sequence reads: CASEVGLAGDNEQFF. The CDR3 nucleotides are TGTGCCAGCGAAGTCGGACTAGCGGGAGACAATGAGCAGTTCTTC.

The CDR3 is CASSLVTGPASGANVLTF. The CDR3 DNA reads as TGCGCCAGCAGCTTGGTGACAGGGCCAGCCTCTGGGGCCAACGTCCTGACTTTC. The chain uses TRBV5-1 and TRBJ2-6, with 7 positions matching TRBD1. This CDR3 is 18 amino acids long. In germline, CDR1 is SGHRS, CDR2 YFSETQ. The trim removed 0 bases at V and 0 bases at J, leaving 6 bases unmatched.

Only one count was recorded for this clone. The J gene is TRBJ2-4, the V gene TRBV28, with 7 nucleotides matching TRBD1. CDR1 is MDHEN and CDR2 is SYDVKM in the germline V gene. The CDR3 is made up of 14 amino acids. V dropped 3 bases and J dropped 8; count of bases not matched to a gene: 7. CDR3 loop: CASSLPMQGDIQYF. Written as DNA, the CDR3 is TGTGCCAGCAGTTTGCCCATGCAGGGGGACATTCAGTACTTC.

Details on this clone: Mismatch with germline at one junction end may stem from a read error. The rearrangement joins TRBV5-1 to TRBJ2-6, with a possible D match to TRBD1 (5 bases). Germline V lookup: CDR1 SGHRS, CDR2 YFSETQ. CDR3 length equals 16 residues. Here the CDR3 DNA reads TGCGCCAGCAAAACCCAACCAGGGTCTGGGGCCAACGGCCTGACTTTC. This gives the protein CASKTQPGSGANGLTF.

This chain uses TRBV7-2 with TRBJ2-3; no firm D call. V was cut by 1 base and J by 2 bases, with 4 bases left in between. CDR1 is SGHTA and CDR2 is FQGNSA in the germline V gene. The CDR3 runs to 13 residues. This CDR3 is CASSLELTDTQYF. CDR3 in DNA: TGTGCCAGCAGCTTAGAGCTCACAGATACGCAGTATTTT.

This clone was counted between two and nine times. V gene TRBV19 combines with J gene TRBJ1-5, with 9 nucleotides matching TRBD1. The V and J ends lost 4 bases and 2 bases, in that order; junction bases with no gene match: 9. Germline V gives CDR1 LNHDA, CDR2 SQIVND (reference sequence). The CDR3 loop spans 17 amino acids. For the CDR3, the DNA is TGTGCCAGTAGTACCGGGACAGGGACCATCGGCAATCAGCCCCAGCATTTT. It specifies CASSTGTGTIGNQPQHF.

J is TRBJ1-1 and V is TRBV7-8; D is unclear. CDR1 is SGHVS and CDR2 is FQNEAQ in the germline V gene. The CDR3 covers 13 residues. The V end lost 8 bases, the J end lost 3 bases, and 13 bases lay between the germline ends. The CDR3 protein is CASRRSDDTEAFF. In nucleotides, the CDR3 is TGTGCCAGCCGCCGTAGCGACGACACTGAAGCTTTCTTT.

The chain couples TRBV5-1 to TRBJ2-3; 9 nucleotides line up with TRBD1. The CDR3 is 15 amino acids. The V and J ends lost 3 bases and 5 bases, in that order; junction bases with no gene match: 7. Germline CDR1 reads SGHRS; CDR2 reads YFSETQ. CDR3 loop: CASSSGTGKGDTQYF. The CDR3 DNA reads TGCGCCAGCAGCTCCGGGACAGGGAAGGGAGATACGCAGTATTTT.

The chain employs TRBV9 and TRBJ1-1; 7 positions agree with TRBD1. Losses at the gene ends were 4 bases for V and 0 bases for J; bases not matched to a gene: 9. This CDR3 comprises 16 residues. The germline CDR1 and CDR2 sequences are SGDLS and YYNGEE. CDR3 nucleotide sequence: TGTGCCAGCAGCCCTCATCCGACAGGGTTGAACACTGAAGCTTTCTTT. The encoded protein is CASSPHPTGLNTEAFF. Looking up the rest from reference TRBV9 and TRBJ1-1 gives the full variable domain: DSGVTQTPKHLITATGQRVTLRCSPRSGDLSVYWYQQSLDQGLQFLIQYYNGEERAKGNILERFSAQQFPDLHSELNLSSLELGDSALYFCASSPHPTGLNTEAFFGQGTRLTVV.